One T cell receptor (beta chain) is described in this entry. Its cognate antigen is unknown. This specimen comes from a study of shared clonotypes between healthy human individuals. Points from the study as a whole: Sharing across four donors was highest in naive CD4 (around 5%) and lowest in memory CD8 (approximately 0.4%).

Using immunoSEQ multiplex PCR, the repertoire was profiled, and TCRdb retains in-frame clones only, with some absent. The sample lists 800,000 to 950,000 clones, 90% to 98% occurring once. CD45RO-negative, CCR7-positively selected cells formed the naive CD8 fraction, excluding terminally differentiated effector memory CD45RA+ cells. Germline assignment: CDR1 SGHDN and CDR2 FVKESK. The CDR3 has 14 residues. V shed 1 base and J shed 7 bases, with 10 bases lying between them. Sequences were obtained from naive CD8+ T cells sorted from blood. The receptor's source is a young man in good health. The V gene is TRBV14, the J gene TRBJ2-2; unclear D gene. The CDR3 sequence: CASSQGALGGELFF. CDR3 sequence (DNA): TGTGCCAGCAGCCAAGGAGCGTTAGGCGGGGAGCTGTTTTTT.